Described below is a single T cell receptor (beta chain) sequence and its context. The germline V gene encodes CDR1 MGHRA and CDR2 YSYEKL. This CDR3 is built from 14 residues. Trimming took 0 bases from V and 4 from J, leaving 9 bases between them. These data are taken from a study of blood T cell repertoires in COVID-19. Overall study context: PBMCs, B-cell-depleted T cells, or T cells were the source of the cDNA or gDNA that made up the material.

Repertoires were generated with immunoSEQ multiplex PCR, while TCRdb's copy carries only in-frame clones and drops some. The sample records some 390,000 clones, just under 90% being singletons. This sequence joins TRBV4-1 and TRBJ1-2; D unclear. Specimen: PBMCs or T cells enriched from blood (not recorded which). This TCR was recovered from a woman in her 30s who had recovered from COVID-19. The CDR3 region is CASSQDPHTYGYTF. The CDR3 DNA reads as TGCGCCAGCAGCCAAGATCCGCACACCTATGGCTACACCTTC.